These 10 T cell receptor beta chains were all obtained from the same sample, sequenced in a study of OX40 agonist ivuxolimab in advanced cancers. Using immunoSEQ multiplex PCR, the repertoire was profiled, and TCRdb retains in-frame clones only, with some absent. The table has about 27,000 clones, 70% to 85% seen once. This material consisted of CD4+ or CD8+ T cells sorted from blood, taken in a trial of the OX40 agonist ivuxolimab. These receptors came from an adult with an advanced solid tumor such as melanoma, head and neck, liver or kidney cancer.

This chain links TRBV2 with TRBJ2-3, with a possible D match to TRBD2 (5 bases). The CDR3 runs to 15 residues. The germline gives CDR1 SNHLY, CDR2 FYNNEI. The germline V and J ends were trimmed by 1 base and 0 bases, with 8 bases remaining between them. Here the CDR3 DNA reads TGTGCCAGCAGTGAAGGTCGGACTAGCACAGATACGCAGTATTTT. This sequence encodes CASSEGRTSTDTQYF.

Here the CDR3 DNA reads TGTGCCAGCAGTTCCGACTACGTCGGGATTGCCGCCTACGAGCAGTACTTC. Its protein product is CASSSDYVGIAAYEQYF. This chain uses TRBV28 with TRBJ2-7, with D perhaps TRBD2 (5 bases). V shed 4 bases and J shed 2 bases, with 21 bases lying between them. Germline assignment: CDR1 MDHEN and CDR2 SYDVKM. CDR3 length: 17 amino acids. Full variable domain (missing parts from reference TRBV28 and TRBJ2-7): DVKVTQSSRYLVKRTGEKVFLECVQDMDHENMFWYRQDPGLGLRLIYFSYDVKMKEKGDIPEGYSVSREKKERFSLILESASTNQTSMYLCASSSDYVGIAAYEQYFGPGTRLTVT.

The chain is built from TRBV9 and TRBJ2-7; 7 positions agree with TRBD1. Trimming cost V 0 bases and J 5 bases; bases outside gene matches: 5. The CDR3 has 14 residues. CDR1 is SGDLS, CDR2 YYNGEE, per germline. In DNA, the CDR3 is TGTGCCAGCAGCGTAGACGGACAGGTCGACGAGCAGTACTTC. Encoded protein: CASSVDGQVDEQYF.

CDR3 sequence reads: CASSLDQVERGVRDTQYF. For the CDR3, the DNA is TGTGCCAGCAGCTTAGATCAGGTCGAGCGGGGAGTTAGAGATACGCAGTATTTT. This sequence joins TRBV11-2 and TRBJ2-3; 7 bases are a match to TRBD2. Germline CDR1 is SGHAT and CDR2 is FQNNGV. V dropped 0 bases and J dropped 5; count of bases not matched to a gene: 14. The CDR3 spans 18 residues.

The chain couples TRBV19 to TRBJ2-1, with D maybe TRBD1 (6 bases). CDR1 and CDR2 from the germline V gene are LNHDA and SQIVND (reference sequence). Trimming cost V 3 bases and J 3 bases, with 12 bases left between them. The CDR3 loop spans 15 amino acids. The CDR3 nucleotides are TGTGCCAGTAGTATTTTGGACAGCAGCTACAATGAGCAGTTCTTC. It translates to CASSILDSSYNEQFF.

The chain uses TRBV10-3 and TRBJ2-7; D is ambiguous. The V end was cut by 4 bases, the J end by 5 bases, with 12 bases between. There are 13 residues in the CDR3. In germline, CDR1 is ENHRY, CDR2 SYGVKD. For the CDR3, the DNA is TGTGCCATCAGTGGTTTGAAATTGGACGAGCAGTACTTC. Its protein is CAISGLKLDEQYF.

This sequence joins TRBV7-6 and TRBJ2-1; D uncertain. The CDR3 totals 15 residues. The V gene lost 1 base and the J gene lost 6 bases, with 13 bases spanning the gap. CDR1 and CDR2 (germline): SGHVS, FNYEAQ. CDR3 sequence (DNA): TGTGCCAGCAGCTTAGAAGGAGCCTGGGGCAATGAGCAGTTCTTC. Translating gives CASSLEGAWGNEQFF.

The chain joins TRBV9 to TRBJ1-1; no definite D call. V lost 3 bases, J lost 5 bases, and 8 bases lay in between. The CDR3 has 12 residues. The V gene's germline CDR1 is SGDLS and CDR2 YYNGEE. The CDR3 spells CASSGGGTEAFF. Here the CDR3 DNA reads TGTGCCAGCAGCGGCGGCGGTACTGAAGCTTTCTTT.

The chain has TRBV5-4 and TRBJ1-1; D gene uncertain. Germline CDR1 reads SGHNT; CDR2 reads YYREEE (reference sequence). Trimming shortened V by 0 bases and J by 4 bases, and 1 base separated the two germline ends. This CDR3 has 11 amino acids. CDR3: CASSLGTEAFF. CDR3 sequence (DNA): TGTGCCAGCAGCTTGGGCACTGAAGCTTTCTTT.

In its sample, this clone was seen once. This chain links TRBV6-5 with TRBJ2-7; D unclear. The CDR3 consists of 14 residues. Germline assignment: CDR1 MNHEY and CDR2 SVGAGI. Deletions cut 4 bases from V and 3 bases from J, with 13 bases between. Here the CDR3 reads CASSSPLSHYEQYF. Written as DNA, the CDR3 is TGTGCCAGCAGTTCCCCTCTCTCCCACTACGAGCAGTACTTC.